The T cell receptor (beta chain) described here comes from a study of beta chain features in type 1 diabetes. Study-wide context: On cell yields, gender and age, patients and healthy donors were similar.

The entirety of the isolated RNA underwent reverse transcription, so expressed TCRB transcripts were sequenced. Method: immunoSEQ multiplex PCR; TCRdb's copy keeps in-frame clones and lacks some. The sample includes a few hundred thousand clones, around a tenth of them seen just once. The V end lost 0 bases, the J end lost 3 bases, and 8 bases lay between the germline ends. In germline, CDR1 is SGDLS, CDR2 YYNGEE. The CDR3 is 14 residues long. This clone showed up just a few times. Its antigen is currently unknown. Study results and caveats: Patients showed naive, central memory and Treg TCRB repertoires that appeared more similar than those of healthy donors. In all four CD4+ subsets, TCRB CDR3 length was significantly, moderately reduced in type 1 diabetes. In type 1 diabetes patients, VDJ junctions had fewer insertions; deletions at these junctions were more frequent. High TCR expression in some cells could lead to their over-representation in cDNA sequencing.

What was sequenced was central memory CD4+ T cells from blood. The TCR was taken from a man aged 25-45 years with type 1 diabetes. The V call is TRBV9, the J call TRBJ2-3; D is ambiguous. The CDR3 DNA follows: TGTGCCAGCAGCGTAGTCGGTAGAACAGATACGCAGTATTTT. Encoded protein: CASSVVGRTDTQYF.